This TCR beta chain was captured by sequencing in a study of cytomegalovirus exposure and HLA in healthy donors. Primers: 60 Vbeta forward and 13 Jbeta reverse. Generated by immunoSEQ multiplex PCR, the TCRdb table keeps only in-frame clones and is missing some. The sample has about 190,000 clones, 65% to 80% seen once. Details on this clone: Other DNA sequences within the sample encode an identical CDR3.

V dropped 0 bases and J dropped 4 bases, with 6 bases sitting between them. This CDR3 comprises 13 residues. Germline CDR1 LGHNA, CDR2 YSLEER. This rearrangement joins TRBV4-3 to TRBJ2-5; no reliable D call. Sequenced sample: PBMCs. The sequence was collected from a middle-aged woman in good health and CMV-seronegative. The CDR3 coding sequence is TGCGCCAGCAGCCAAGATCTGAGAGAGACCCAGTACTTC. Protein sequence: CASSQDLRETQYF.